In this sample, the clone carrying this TCR beta chain turned up once. This CDR3 has 15 residues. The V gene end was trimmed by 5 bases and the J gene end by 7 bases; junction bases not matched to a gene: 12. Germline V CDR1 and CDR2: SEHNR, FQNEAQ (reference sequence). This sample was included in a study of blood T cell repertoires in COVID-19. The repertoire was sequenced with immunoSEQ multiplex PCR; TCRdb's copy has only in-frame clones and lacks some. The table lists roughly 250,000 clones, 80% to 90% of them singletons. The study counted Cohort 3 donors as recovered given two negative PCRs, clearance, or symptom resolution.

The V gene is TRBV7-9, the J gene TRBJ2-7; TRBD1 agrees at 9 bases. The sample was PBMCs or T cells enriched from blood (not recorded which). The source is a woman in her 30s who had recovered from COVID-19. CDR3 residues: CASSRRGQGSSEQYF. The CDR3, as DNA: TGTGCCAGCAGCCGCAGGGGACAGGGATCTTCAGAGCAGTACTTC.